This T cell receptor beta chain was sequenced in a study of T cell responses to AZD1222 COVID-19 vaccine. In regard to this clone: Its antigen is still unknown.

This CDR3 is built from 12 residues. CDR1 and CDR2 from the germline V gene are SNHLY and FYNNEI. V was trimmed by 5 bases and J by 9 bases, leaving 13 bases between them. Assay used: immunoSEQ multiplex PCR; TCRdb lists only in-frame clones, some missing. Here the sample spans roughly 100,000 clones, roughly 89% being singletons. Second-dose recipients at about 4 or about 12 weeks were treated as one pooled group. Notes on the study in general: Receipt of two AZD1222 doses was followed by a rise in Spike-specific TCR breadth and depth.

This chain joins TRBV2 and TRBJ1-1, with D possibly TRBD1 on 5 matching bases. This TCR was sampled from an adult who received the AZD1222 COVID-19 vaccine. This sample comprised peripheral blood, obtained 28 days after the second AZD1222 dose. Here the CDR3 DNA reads TGTGCCAGCAGTTTACTAGACAGAAAAGCTTTCTTT. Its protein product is CASSLLDRKAFF.